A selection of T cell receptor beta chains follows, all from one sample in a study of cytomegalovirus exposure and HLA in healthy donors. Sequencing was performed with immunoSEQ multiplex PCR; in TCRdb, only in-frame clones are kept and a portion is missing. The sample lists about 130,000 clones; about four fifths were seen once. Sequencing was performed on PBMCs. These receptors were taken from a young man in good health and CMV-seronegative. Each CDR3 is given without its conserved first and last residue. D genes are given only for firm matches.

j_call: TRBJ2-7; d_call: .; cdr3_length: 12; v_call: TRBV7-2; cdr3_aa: ASSTTGLYYEQY
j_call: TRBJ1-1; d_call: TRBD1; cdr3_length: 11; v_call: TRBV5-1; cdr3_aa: ASSNLQGGEAF
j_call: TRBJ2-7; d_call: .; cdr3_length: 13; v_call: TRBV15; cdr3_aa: ATSRGTGGSYEQY
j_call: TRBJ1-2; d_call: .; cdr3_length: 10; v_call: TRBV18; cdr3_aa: ASSQGVYGYT
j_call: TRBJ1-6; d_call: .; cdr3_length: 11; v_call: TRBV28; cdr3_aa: ASSSPIASPLH
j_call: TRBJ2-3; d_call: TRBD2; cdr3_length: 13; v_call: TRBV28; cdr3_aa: ASSLGTSGGNTQY
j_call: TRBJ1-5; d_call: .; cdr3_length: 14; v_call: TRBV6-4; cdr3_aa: ASSDSNPGYNQPQH
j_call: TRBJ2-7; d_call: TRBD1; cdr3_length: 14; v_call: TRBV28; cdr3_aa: ASSWGGDRGFYEQY
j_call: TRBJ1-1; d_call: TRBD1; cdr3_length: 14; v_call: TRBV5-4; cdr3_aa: ASSLVFPGGETEAF
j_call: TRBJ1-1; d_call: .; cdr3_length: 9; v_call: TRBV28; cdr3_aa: ASRGAGVAF
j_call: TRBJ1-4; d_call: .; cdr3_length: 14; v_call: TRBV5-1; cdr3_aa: ASSEDPLAANEKLF
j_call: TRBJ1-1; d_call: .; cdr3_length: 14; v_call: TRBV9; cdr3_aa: ASSVGWPGSDTEAF
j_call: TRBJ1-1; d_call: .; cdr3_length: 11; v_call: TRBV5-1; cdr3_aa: ASSLAAGTEAF
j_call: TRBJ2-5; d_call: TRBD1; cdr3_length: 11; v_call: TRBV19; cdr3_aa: ASSRDRGETQY
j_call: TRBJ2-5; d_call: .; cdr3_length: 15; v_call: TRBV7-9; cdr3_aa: ASSSPASEGKKETQY
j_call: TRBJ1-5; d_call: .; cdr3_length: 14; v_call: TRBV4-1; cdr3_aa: ASSQDIGATLEPQH
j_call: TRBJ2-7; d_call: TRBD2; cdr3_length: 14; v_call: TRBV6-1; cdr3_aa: ASSARPSGGFYEQY
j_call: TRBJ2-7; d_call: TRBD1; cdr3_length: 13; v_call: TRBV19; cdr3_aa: ASSPKRDRSYEQY
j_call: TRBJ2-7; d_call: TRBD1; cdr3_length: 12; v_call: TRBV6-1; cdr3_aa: ASSARDRSYEQY
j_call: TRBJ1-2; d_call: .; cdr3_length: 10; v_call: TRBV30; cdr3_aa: AWTRGYYGYT
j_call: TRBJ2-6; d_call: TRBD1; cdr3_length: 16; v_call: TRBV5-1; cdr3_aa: ASSSKAGGLLGANVLT
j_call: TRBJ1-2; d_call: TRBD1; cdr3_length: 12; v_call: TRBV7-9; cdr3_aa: ASSYTGTEYGYT
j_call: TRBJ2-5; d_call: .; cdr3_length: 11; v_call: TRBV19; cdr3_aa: ASSLLDQETQY
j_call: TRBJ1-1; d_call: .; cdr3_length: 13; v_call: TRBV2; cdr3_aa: ASSEEAGAITEAF
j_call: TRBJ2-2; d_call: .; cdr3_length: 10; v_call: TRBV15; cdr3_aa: ATSTYTGELF
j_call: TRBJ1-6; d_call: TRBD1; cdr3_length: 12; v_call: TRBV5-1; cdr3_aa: ASSSTTGDSPLH
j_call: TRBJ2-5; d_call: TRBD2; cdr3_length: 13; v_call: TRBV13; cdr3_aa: ASSLELAGGQTQY
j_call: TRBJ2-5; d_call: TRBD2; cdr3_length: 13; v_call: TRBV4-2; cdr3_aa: ASSQQAGGQETQY
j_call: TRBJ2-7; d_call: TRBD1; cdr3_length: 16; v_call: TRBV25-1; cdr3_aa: ASSPIGRSGTGRYEQY
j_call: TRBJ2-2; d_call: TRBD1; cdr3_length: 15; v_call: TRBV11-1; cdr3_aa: ASSIRRGQGDTGELF
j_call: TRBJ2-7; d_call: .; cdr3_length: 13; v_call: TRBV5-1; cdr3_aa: ASSPDTLMSYEQY
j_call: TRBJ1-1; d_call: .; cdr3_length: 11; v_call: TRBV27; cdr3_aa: ASSLLGAEKAF
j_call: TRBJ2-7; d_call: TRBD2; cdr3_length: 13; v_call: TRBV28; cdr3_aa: ASSTPGLANYEQY
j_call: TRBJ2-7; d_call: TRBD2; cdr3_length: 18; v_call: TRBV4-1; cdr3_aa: ASSQDVGLAGGPSPYEQY
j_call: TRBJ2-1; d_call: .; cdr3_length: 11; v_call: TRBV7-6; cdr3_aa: ASSSDSYNEQF
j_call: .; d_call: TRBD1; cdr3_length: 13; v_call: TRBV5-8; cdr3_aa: ASSRPRTGGYEQY
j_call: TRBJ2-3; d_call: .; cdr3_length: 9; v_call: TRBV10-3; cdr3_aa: AISELNTQY
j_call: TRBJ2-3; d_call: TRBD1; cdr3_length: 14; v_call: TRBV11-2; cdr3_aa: ASSPVWTGGSDTQY
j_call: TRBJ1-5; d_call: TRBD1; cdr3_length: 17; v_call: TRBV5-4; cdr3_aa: ASSFTQGARGSSNQPQH
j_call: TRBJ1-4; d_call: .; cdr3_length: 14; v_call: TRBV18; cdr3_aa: ASSPRYRATNEKLF
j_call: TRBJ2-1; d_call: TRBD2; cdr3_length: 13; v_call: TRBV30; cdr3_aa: AWSVRRGEWNEQF
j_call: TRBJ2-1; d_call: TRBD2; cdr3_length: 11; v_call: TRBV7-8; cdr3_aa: ASSLRWEGEQF